The sequence of this T cell receptor beta chain was determined in a study of T cells in Graves' hyperthyroidism and ophthalmopathy. Overall study findings and caveats: Ophthalmopathy was identified by the model a median about 6.4 months ahead of onset. Also found in blood were most expanded thyroid clonotypes above 0.001.

Germline V lookup: CDR1 SGHVS, CDR2 FNYEAQ. The CDR3 sequence is 15 residues long. V was pared by 6 bases and J by 6 bases, with 10 bases of the junction left unmatched. About this clonotype: Its matching antigen is unknown.

Amplification of TCR beta CDR3 regions used RNA as the template. In the first-round RT-PCR of the TCR CDR3, the HTBI primer set was used. One entry per CDR3 protein results from TCRdb running MiXCR on the multiplex PCR reads. Of some 650,000 distinct CDR3 sequences listed, approximately 15% were seen once; the top ten hold roughly 3.4%. This rearrangement joins TRBV7-6 to TRBJ2-1; TRBD2 matches 8 bases. Source material: blood. The clonotype was recovered from a woman between 40 and 50 years old with Graves' ophthalmopathy. The CDR3 sequence is CASRLRAGGLNEQFF. The CDR3 DNA reads as TGTGCCAGCAGACTCCGGGCGGGAGGACTCAATGAGCAGTTCTTC.